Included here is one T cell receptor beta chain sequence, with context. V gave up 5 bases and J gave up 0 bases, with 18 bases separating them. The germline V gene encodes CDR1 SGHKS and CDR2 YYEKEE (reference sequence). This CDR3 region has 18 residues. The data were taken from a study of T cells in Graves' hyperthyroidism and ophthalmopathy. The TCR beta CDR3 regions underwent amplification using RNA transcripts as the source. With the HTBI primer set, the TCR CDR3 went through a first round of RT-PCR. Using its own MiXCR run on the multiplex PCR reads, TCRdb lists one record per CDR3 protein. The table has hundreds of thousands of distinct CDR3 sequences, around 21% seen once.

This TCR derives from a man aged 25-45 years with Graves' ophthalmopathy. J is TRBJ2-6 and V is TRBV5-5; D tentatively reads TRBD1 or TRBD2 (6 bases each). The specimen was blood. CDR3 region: CASSRGTPVTSGANVLTF. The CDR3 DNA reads TGTGCCAGCAGTCGGGGGACACCGGTTACCTCTGGGGCCAACGTCCTGACTTTC.